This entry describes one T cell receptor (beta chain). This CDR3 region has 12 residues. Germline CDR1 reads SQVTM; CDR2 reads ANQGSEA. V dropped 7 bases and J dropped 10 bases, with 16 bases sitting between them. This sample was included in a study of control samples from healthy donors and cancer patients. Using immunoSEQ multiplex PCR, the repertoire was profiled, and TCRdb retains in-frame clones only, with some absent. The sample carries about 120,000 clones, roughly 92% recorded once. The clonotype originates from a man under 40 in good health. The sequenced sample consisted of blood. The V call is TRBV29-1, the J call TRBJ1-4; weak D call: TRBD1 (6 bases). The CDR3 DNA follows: TGCAGCGGCAACAACAGGGAGGGAAAACTGTTTTTT. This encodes CSGNNREGKLFF.